This T cell receptor beta chain was profiled in a study of Graves' ophthalmopathy and Graves' hyperthyroidism. Study results and limitations: Among expanded thyroid clonotypes above 0.001 frequency, most also occurred in blood.

RNA transcripts yielded amplified TCR beta CDR3 regions. In the first round, RT-PCR was carried out with HTBI primers, and a multiplex PCR formed the second round. One entry per CDR3 protein results from TCRdb running MiXCR on the multiplex PCR reads. The sample includes 260,000 or so distinct CDR3 sequences, less than 55% of them seen just once. Moderate-to-severe activity, CAS ≥3, NOSPECS ≥4 and a duration under 3 months were seen in donors with ophthalmopathy. The PBMCs had their origin in 10 ml of fresh peripheral blood. This clonotype was detected many times. Its antigen is unknown. The germline CDR1 and CDR2 sequences are SQVTM and ANQGSEA. The ends were cut back, 4 bases at V and 9 bases at J, with 15 bases in the middle. This CDR3 contains 12 residues.

The clonotype was recovered from an adult man with Graves' ophthalmopathy. Specimen: peripheral blood. This chain connects TRBV29-1 to TRBJ1-2; possible D gene TRBD1, 6 bases. The CDR3 protein is CSVAGTTGSYTF. The CDR3 bases are TGCAGCGTTGCCGGGACAACAGGTAGCTACACCTTC.